The clone carrying this TCR beta chain was detected once. These data come from a study of cytomegalovirus exposure and HLA in healthy donors. The J segment lost 1 base and the V segment lost 1 base, leaving 0 bases of the junction unmatched. Looked up from germline, CDR1 is GTSNPN and CDR2 is SVGIG (reference sequence). CDR3 length equals 14 residues. The primer mix had 60 Vbeta and 13 Jbeta primers. TCRdb's table, derived via immunoSEQ multiplex PCR, lists solely in-frame clones and lacks some. The data contain some 150,000 clones, about 78% of them singletons. The donors (healthy individuals) were bone marrow donors.

The receptor comes from a male donor in good health and CMV-seronegative. The sequencing sample was made of PBMCs. The chain combines TRBV30 with TRBJ2-7; 11 bases are shared with TRBD2. CDR3 DNA sequence: TGTGCCTGGAGTGGACTAGCGGGGTCCTACGAGCAGTACTTC. This codes for CAWSGLAGSYEQYF.